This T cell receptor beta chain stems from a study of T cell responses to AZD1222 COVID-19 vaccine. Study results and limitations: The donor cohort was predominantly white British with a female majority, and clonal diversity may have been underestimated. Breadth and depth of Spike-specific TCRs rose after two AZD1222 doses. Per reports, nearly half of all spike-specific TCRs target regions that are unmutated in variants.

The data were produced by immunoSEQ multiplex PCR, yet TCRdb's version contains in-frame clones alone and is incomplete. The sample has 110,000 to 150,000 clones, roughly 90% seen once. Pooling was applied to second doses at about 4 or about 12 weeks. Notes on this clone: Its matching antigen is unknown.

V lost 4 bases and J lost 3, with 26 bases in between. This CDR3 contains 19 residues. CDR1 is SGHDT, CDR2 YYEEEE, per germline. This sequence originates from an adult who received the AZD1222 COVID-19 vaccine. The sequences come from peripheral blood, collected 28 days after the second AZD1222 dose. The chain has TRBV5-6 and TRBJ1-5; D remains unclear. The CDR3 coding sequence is TGTGCCAGCAGCCCGACGGCCCGTCTTTCACCAACTATCAATCAGCCCCAGCATTTT. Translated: CASSPTARLSPTINQPQHF.